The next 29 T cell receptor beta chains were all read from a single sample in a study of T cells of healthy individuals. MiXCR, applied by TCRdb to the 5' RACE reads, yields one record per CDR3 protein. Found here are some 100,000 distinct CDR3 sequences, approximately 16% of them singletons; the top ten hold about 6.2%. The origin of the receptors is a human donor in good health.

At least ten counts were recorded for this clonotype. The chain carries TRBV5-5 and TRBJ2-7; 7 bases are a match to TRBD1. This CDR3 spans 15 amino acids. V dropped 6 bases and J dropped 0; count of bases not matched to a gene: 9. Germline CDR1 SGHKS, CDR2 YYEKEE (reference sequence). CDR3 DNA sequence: TGTGCCAGCAACAGAGCGACAGGGCCCTCCTACGAGCAGTACTTC. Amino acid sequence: CASNRATGPSYEQYF.

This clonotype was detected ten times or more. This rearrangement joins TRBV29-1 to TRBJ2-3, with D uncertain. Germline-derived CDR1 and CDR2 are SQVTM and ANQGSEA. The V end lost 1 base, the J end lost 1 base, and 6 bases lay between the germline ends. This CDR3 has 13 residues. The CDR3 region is CSVEVRGTDTQYF. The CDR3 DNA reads TGCAGCGTTGAAGTCCGGGGCACAGATACGCAGTATTTT.

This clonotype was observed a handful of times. CDR3 bases: TGTGCCAGCAGCCAAGATTTAGGGGAGAAACTGTTTTTT. Translating gives CASSQDLGEKLFF. The chain combines TRBV4-2 with TRBJ1-4; D perhaps matches TRBD1 (5 bases). The CDR3 is 13 residues long. V lost 0 bases, J lost 11 bases, and 10 bases lay in between. CDR1 and CDR2 (germline): LGHNA, YNFKEQ.

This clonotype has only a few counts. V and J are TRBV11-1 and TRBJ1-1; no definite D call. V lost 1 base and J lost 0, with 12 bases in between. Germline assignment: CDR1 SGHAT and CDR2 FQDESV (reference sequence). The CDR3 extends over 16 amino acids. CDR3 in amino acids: CASSLDSQAMNTEAFF. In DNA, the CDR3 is TGTGCCAGCAGCTTAGACAGCCAGGCGATGAACACTGAAGCTTTCTTT.

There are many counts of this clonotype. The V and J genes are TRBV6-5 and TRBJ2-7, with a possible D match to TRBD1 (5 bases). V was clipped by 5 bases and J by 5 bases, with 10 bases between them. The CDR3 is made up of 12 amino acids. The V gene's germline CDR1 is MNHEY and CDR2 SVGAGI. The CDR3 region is CASSPRAHEQYF. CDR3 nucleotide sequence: TGTGCCAGCAGTCCCAGGGCCCACGAGCAGTACTTC.

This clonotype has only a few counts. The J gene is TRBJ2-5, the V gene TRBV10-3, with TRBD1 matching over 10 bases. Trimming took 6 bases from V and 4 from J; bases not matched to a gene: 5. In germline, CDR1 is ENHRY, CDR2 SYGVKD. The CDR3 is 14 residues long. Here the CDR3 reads CAIRTTGGGETQYF. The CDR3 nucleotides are TGTGCCATCAGGACGACAGGGGGCGGAGAGACCCAGTACTTC.

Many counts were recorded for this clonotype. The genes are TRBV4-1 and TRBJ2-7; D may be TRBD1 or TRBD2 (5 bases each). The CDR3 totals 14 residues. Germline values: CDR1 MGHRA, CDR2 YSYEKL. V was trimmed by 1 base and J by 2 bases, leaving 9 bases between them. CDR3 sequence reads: CASSQAGATYEQYF. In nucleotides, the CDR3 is TGCGCCAGCAGCCAAGCCGGGGCTACCTACGAGCAGTACTTC.

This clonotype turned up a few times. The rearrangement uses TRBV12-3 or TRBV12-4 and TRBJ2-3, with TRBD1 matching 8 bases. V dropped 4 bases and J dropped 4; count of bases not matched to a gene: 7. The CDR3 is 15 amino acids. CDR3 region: CASSSRGPFSDTQYF. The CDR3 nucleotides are TGTGCCAGCAGTTCCAGGGGGCCTTTTTCAGATACGCAGTATTTT.

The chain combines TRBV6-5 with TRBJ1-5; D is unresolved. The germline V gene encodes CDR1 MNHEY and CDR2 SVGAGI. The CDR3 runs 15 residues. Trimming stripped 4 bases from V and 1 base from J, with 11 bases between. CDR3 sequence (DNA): TGTGCCAGCAGTTCTTCCCGACGCAGCAATCAGCCCCAGCATTTT. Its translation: CASSSSRRSNQPQHF.

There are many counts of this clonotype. CDR3 DNA: TGTGCCAGCAGTGACAGGGCACAAGAGACCCAGTACTTC. Translated: CASSDRAQETQYF. V and J are TRBV28 and TRBJ2-5; 7 bases are a match to TRBD1. CDR3 length: 13 residues. Trimming took 5 bases from V and 2 from J; bases not matched to a gene: 2. Germline V CDR1 and CDR2: MDHEN, SYDVKM.

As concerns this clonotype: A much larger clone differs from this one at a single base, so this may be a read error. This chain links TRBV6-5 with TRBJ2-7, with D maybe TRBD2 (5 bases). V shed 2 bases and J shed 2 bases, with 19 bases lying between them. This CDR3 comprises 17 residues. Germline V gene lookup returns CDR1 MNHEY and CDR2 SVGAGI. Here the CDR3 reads CASSYGRSDSRPYEQYF. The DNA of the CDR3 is TGTGCCAGCAGTTACGGGAGATCTGACTCACGACCCTACGAGCAGTACTTC.

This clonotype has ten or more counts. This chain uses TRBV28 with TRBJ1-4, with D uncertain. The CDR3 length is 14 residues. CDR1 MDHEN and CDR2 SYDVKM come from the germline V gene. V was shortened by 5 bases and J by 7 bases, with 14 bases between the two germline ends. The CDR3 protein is CASSPRGGSEKLFF. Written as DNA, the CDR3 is TGTGCCAGCAGTCCCCGCGGAGGAAGTGAAAAACTGTTTTTT.

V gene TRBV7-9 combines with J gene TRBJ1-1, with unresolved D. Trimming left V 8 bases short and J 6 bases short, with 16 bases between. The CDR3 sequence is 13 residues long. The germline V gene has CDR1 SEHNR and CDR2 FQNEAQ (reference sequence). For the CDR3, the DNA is TGTGCCAGCCATGCGGGGAGCGCGCCTGAAGCTTTCTTT. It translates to CASHAGSAPEAFF.

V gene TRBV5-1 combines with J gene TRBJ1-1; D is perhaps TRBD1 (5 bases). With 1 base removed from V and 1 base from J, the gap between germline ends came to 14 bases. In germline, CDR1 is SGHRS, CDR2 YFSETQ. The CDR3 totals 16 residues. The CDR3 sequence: CASSLRGRGGNTEAFF. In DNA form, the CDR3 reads TGCGCCAGCAGCTTGCGGGGTAGGGGAGGGAACACTGAAGCTTTCTTT.

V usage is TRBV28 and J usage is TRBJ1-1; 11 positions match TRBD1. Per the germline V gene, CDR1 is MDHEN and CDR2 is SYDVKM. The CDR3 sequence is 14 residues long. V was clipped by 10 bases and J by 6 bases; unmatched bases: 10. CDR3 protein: CATRDRGGKAEAFF. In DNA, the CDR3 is TGTGCCACCCGGGACAGGGGGGGGAAGGCTGAAGCTTTCTTT.

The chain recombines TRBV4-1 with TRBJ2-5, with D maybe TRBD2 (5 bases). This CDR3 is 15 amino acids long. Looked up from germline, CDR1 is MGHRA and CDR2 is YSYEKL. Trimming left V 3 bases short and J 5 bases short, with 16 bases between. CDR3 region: CASSQRDLLDETQYF. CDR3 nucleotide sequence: TGCGCCAGCAGCCAGAGGGATTTATTGGATGAGACCCAGTACTTC.

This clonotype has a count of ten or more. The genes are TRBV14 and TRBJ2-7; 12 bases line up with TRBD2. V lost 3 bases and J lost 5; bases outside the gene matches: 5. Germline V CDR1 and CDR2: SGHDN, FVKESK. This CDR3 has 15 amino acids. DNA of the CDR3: TGTGCCAGCAGCCAGCTAGCGGGAGGGCCAAACGAGCAGTACTTC. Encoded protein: CASSQLAGGPNEQYF.

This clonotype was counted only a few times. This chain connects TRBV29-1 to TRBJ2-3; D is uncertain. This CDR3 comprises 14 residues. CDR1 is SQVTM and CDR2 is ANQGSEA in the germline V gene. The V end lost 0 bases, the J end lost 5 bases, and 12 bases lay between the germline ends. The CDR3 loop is CSVEDRATRDTQYF. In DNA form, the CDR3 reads TGCAGCGTTGAAGATAGGGCCACGCGAGATACGCAGTATTTT.

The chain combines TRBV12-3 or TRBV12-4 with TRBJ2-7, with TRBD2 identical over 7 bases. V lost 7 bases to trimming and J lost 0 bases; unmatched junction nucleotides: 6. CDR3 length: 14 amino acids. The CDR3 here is CASTWGGSSYEQYF. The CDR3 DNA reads TGTGCCAGCACCTGGGGAGGGAGCTCCTACGAGCAGTACTTC.

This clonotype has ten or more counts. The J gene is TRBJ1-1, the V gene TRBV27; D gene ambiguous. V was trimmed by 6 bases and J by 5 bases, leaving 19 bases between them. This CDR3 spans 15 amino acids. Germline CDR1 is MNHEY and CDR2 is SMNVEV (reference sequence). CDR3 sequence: CASSNDLRLGTEAFF. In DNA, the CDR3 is TGTGCCAGCAGCAATGACTTGCGCCTGGGGACTGAAGCTTTCTTT.

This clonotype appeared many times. This CDR3 reads CASSQQTGEGETQYF. CDR3 DNA: TGCGCCAGCTCCCAACAGACAGGGGAGGGAGAGACCCAGTACTTC. J is TRBJ2-5 and V is TRBV5-1, with D possibly being TRBD1 (8 bases). Trimming removed 7 bases at V and 4 bases at J, with 20 bases between. Germline lookup yields CDR1 SGHRS and CDR2 YFSETQ. CDR3 size: 15 residues.

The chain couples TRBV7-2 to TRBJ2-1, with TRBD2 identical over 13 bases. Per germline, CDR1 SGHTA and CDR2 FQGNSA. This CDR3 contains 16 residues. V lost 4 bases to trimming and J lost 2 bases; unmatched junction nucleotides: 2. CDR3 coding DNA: TGTGCCAGCAGCTGGACTAGCGGGAGTACCTACAATGAGCAGTTCTTC. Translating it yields CASSWTSGSTYNEQFF.

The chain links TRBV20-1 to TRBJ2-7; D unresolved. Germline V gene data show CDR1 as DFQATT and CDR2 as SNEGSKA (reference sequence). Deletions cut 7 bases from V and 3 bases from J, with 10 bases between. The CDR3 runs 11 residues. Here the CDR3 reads CSVGSSYEQYF. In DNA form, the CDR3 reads TGCAGTGTTGGCAGTAGCTACGAGCAGTACTTC.

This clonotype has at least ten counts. The CDR3 is CSAWVGFGTDTQYF. The CDR3 DNA reads as TGCAGTGCTTGGGTGGGGTTTGGTACAGATACGCAGTATTTT. The chain couples TRBV20-1 to TRBJ2-3; D call uncertain. V was clipped by 5 bases and J by 3 bases, with 15 bases between them. The germline CDR1 and CDR2 sequences are DFQATT and SNEGSKA (reference sequence). This CDR3 spans 14 amino acids.

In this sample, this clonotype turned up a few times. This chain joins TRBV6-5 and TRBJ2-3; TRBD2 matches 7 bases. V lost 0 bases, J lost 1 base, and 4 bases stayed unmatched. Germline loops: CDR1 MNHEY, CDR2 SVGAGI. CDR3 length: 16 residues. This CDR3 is CASSYSWLAGTDTQYF. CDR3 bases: TGTGCCAGCAGTTACTCTTGGCTAGCGGGCACAGATACGCAGTATTTT.

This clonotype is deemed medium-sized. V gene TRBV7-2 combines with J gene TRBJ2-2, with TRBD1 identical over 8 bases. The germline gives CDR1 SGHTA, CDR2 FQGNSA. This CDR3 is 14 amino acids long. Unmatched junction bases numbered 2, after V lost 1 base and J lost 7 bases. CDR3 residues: CASSLGQGNGELFF. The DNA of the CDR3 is TGTGCCAGCAGCTTAGGACAGGGGAACGGGGAGCTGTTTTTT. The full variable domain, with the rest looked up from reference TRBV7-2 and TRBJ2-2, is GAGVSQSPSNKVTEKGKDVELRCDPISGHTALYWYRQSLGQGLEFLIYFQGNSAPDKSGLPSDRFSAERTGGSVSTLTIQRTQQEDSAVYLCASSLGQGNGELFFGEGSRLTVL.

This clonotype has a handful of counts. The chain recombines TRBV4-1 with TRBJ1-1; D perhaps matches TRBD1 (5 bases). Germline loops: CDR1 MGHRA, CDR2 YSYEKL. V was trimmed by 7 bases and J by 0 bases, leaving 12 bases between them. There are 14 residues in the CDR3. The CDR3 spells CASTLRGLNTEAFF. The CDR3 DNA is TGCGCCAGCACCCTAAGGGGACTGAACACTGAAGCTTTCTTT.

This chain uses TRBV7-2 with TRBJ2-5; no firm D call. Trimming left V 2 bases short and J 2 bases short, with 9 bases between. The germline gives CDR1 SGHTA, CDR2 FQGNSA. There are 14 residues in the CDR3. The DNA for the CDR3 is TGTGCCAGCAGCTTATCTCTACTGCAAGAGACCCAGTACTTC. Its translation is CASSLSLLQETQYF.

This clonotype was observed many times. CDR3 DNA sequence: TGCGCCAGCAGCCAAGACCAAGGGAACATTCAGTACTTC. The encoded protein is CASSQDQGNIQYF. The chain recombines TRBV4-3 with TRBJ2-4; D gene ambiguous. This CDR3 is 13 amino acids long. The V gene lost 0 bases and the J gene lost 7 bases, with 7 bases spanning the gap. Germline V gene lookup returns CDR1 LGHNA and CDR2 YSLEER.